This T cell receptor (beta chain) was recorded in a study of monozygotic twins with cystic fibrosis. Study details: Libraries were built from 2.5 to 3.5 micrograms of fragmented DNA using 15 PCR cycles. Study observations and caveats: In this small cohort, shared CDR3 numbers showed no association with age, concordance or disease severity. Unrelated CF individuals shared fewer identical clonotypes than monozygotic CF twins.

This CDR3 is 12 amino acids long. Germline values: CDR1 SGHAT, CDR2 FQNNGV. Between the trimmed V and J ends, which lost 3 bases and 4 bases, there was a span of 7 bases. A note on this clone: Its antigen is not known.

Produced via immunoSEQ multiplex PCR; TCRdb's table is partial and in-frame only. The sample lists tens of thousands of clones, just over 90% occurring once. Material for sequencing was blood. The V gene is TRBV11-2, the J gene TRBJ2-7; D remains ambiguous. This TCR came from a boy younger than 10 with cystic fibrosis. DNA of the CDR3: TGTGCCAGCAGCTTTTCTGGTTACGAGCAGTACTTC. Translating it yields CASSFSGYEQYF.